This record looks at one T cell receptor (beta chain) sequence and its context. Antigen specificity is unknown. With 5 bases clipped from V and 0 bases from J, the junction kept 9 bases outside the gene matches. The germline V gene encodes CDR1 MNHEY and CDR2 SVGAGI. The CDR3 extends over 16 amino acids. The data are from a study of T-cell memory formation after mild COVID-19. Across the study: Most TCR clusters belonged to a single donor. Study-wide results and caveats: CD4+ contracting clones were found mainly in CM and EM, and CD8+ ones in EMRA.

One entry per CDR3 protein, called by TCRdb with MiXCR from the 5' RACE reads. The profile shows over 450,000 distinct CDR3 sequences, about 20% of them singletons. The chain joins TRBV6-5 to TRBJ2-7; 8 bases are shared with TRBD1. What was sequenced was PBMCs or a T cell subset sorted from them (not recorded which). This receptor was identified in an adult woman who had mild COVID-19 (a few samples of this study predate the infection). Cell type and time point are not known. The CDR3 DNA reads as TGTGCCAGCAGTACCCCCCAAGGGACAGGCTCCTACGAGCAGTACTTC. Its protein product is CASSTPQGTGSYEQYF.